This TCR beta chain was retrieved from a study of a mutant IDH1 vaccine in newly diagnosed glioma. The overall study: Patients began vaccination 4-6 weeks after radiotherapy alone, or with temozolomide cycles.

To note about this clone: The target antigen is unknown. Other nucleotide sequences in the sample specify the same CDR3.

Time point denoted: week 5, during vaccination. Doses consisted of 300 ug of mutant IDH1 20-mer peptide each, paired with topical imiquimod. Trimming removed 4 bases at V and 1 base at J, with 13 bases between. This CDR3 region has 15 residues. Germline assignment: CDR1 SEHNR and CDR2 FQNEAQ (reference sequence). The repertoire was sequenced with immunoSEQ multiplex PCR; TCRdb's copy has only in-frame clones and lacks some. This sample has over 45,000 clones, with over 70% found just once. Whole-study results and caveats: Variations in leading peripheral T cell clonotypes appeared to have no connection with pseudoprogression.

Sequenced material: PBMCs, taken from a glioma patient whose treatment included an IDH1 peptide vaccine. The V call is TRBV7-9, the J call TRBJ1-1; D uncertain. The source of this sequence is a man aged 25-45 years with glioma. The CDR3 reads CASSSRVVENTEAFF. CDR3 bases: TGTGCCAGCAGCTCCCGCGTGGTGGAGAACACTGAAGCTTTCTTT.